A selection of T cell receptor beta chains follows, all from one sample in a study of T cell responses to AZD1222 COVID-19 vaccine. Sequencing used immunoSEQ multiplex PCR; TCRdb keeps in-frame clones, though not all of them. The sample carries 95,000 to 120,000 clones, about 91% recorded once. The material was peripheral blood, obtained 28 days after the second AZD1222 dose. The receptors were gathered from an adult who received the AZD1222 COVID-19 vaccine. Both conserved end residues are part of each CDR3. The D gene is left open where the match is weak. Clone size appears in some rows only: once, few, many, or a class for an expanded clone.

clone_size: NA; d_call: NA; j_call: TRBJ1-1; v_call: TRBV7-2; cdr3_nt: TGTGCCAGCAGCTTAGGGCAGGTAGGGGCTGGGAACACTGAAGCTTTCTTT; cdr3_aa: CASSLGQVGAGNTEAFF
clone_size: NA; d_call: TRBD1; j_call: TRBJ2-7; v_call: TRBV7-2; cdr3_nt: TGTGCCAGCAGCCCTACGGGACAGGGGTACTACGAGCAGTACTTC; cdr3_aa: CASSPTGQGYYEQYF
clone_size: NA; d_call: NA; j_call: TRBJ1-4; v_call: TRBV10-2; cdr3_nt: TGCGCCAGCAGCGATCCGGGACAACCTAATGAAAAACTGTTTTTT; cdr3_aa: CASSDPGQPNEKLFF
clone_size: NA; d_call: TRBD1; j_call: TRBJ2-7; v_call: TRBV5-1; cdr3_nt: TGCGCCAGCAGCCGAACGGGACAGGGGAGCTCCTACGAGCAGTACTTC; cdr3_aa: CASSRTGQGSSYEQYF
clone_size: NA; d_call: NA; j_call: TRBJ1-1; v_call: TRBV7-2; cdr3_nt: TGTGCCAGCAGCGCGAGGAGGGGCCGCGACACTGAAGCTTTCTTT; cdr3_aa: CASSARRGRDTEAFF
clone_size: NA; d_call: TRBD1; j_call: TRBJ1-2; v_call: TRBV4-1; cdr3_nt: TGCGCCAGCAGCTTACACCAGACAGGGAACTATGGCTACACCTTC; cdr3_aa: CASSLHQTGNYGYTF
clone_size: NA; d_call: NA; j_call: TRBJ2-7; v_call: TRBV10-1; cdr3_nt: TGCGCCAGGGGACATAGCTCCTACGAGCAGTACTTC; cdr3_aa: CARGHSSYEQYF
clone_size: NA; d_call: NA; j_call: TRBJ1-6; v_call: TRBV4-1; cdr3_nt: TGCGCCAGCAGCCAAACCGGGACTAATAATTCACCCCTCCACTTT; cdr3_aa: CASSQTGTNNSPLHF
clone_size: once; d_call: TRBD1; j_call: TRBJ2-7; v_call: TRBV4-1; cdr3_nt: TGCGCCAGCAGCCAAGACCCCGGACAGGGGTTGTACGAGCAGTACTTC; cdr3_aa: CASSQDPGQGLYEQYF
clone_size: NA; d_call: NA; j_call: TRBJ2-6; v_call: TRBV10-3; cdr3_nt: TGTGCCATCAGCCGAGGGGTAGCGACTGGGGCCAACGTCCTGACTTTC; cdr3_aa: CAISRGVATGANVLTF
clone_size: NA; d_call: TRBD2; j_call: TRBJ2-2; v_call: TRBV27; cdr3_nt: TGTGCCAGCAGGCTAGCGGGGGGGAACACCGGGGAGCTGTTTTTT; cdr3_aa: CASRLAGGNTGELFF
clone_size: NA; d_call: NA; j_call: TRBJ2-7; v_call: TRBV18; cdr3_nt: TGTGCCAGCTCACCAACGGGGTTGGGCAACGAGCAGTACTTC; cdr3_aa: CASSPTGLGNEQYF
clone_size: NA; d_call: NA; j_call: TRBJ1-2; v_call: TRBV7-3; cdr3_nt: TGTGCCAGCAGCCCGGTGGCGGGTGGAGACTATGGCTACACCTTC; cdr3_aa: CASSPVAGGDYGYTF
clone_size: NA; d_call: TRBD1; j_call: TRBJ1-2; v_call: TRBV5-4; cdr3_nt: TGTGCCAGCAGCTTGGAGTCACGCAGGGGGGCGTCTAACTATGGCTACACCTTC; cdr3_aa: CASSLESRRGASNYGYTF
clone_size: NA; d_call: NA; j_call: TRBJ1-6; v_call: TRBV21-1; cdr3_nt: TGTGCCAGCAGCCCCGCCAGCCGGGCCCAGAATTCACCCCTCCACTTT; cdr3_aa: CASSPASRAQNSPLHF
clone_size: once; d_call: TRBD1; j_call: TRBJ1-5; v_call: TRBV6-5; cdr3_nt: TGTGCCAGCAGGCGGACAGGGAGAAATCAGCCCCAGCATTTT; cdr3_aa: CASRRTGRNQPQHF
clone_size: NA; d_call: TRBD1; j_call: TRBJ1-3; v_call: TRBV3-1/TRBV3-2; cdr3_nt: TGTGCCAGCAGCCAAGAGCGGACAGGAACAGAACACACCATATATTTT; cdr3_aa: CASSQERTGTEHTIYF
clone_size: NA; d_call: TRBD2; j_call: TRBJ2-3; v_call: TRBV28; cdr3_nt: TGTGCCAGCAGTCCCGCCGGGGGGGGGAGTGAAGATACGCAGTATTTT; cdr3_aa: CASSPAGGGSEDTQYF
clone_size: NA; d_call: TRBD1; j_call: TRBJ1-1; v_call: TRBV7-9; cdr3_nt: TGTGCCAGCTTAGGGACAGGGGAAACACCCAATGAAGCTTTCTTT; cdr3_aa: CASLGTGETPNEAFF
clone_size: NA; d_call: NA; j_call: TRBJ1-1; v_call: TRBV4-3; cdr3_nt: TGCGCCAGCAGCCGAATGGGCCTTGAAGCTTTCTTT; cdr3_aa: CASSRMGLEAFF
clone_size: NA; d_call: TRBD2; j_call: TRBJ2-3; v_call: TRBV19; cdr3_nt: TGTGCCAGTCGACTAGCGGGGCCAGATACGCAGTATTTT; cdr3_aa: CASRLAGPDTQYF
clone_size: once; d_call: NA; j_call: TRBJ2-3; v_call: TRBV6-5; cdr3_nt: TGTGCCAGCAGCACTATGGATACGCAGTATTTT; cdr3_aa: CASSTMDTQYF
clone_size: few; d_call: TRBD1; j_call: TRBJ2-1; v_call: TRBV11-3; cdr3_nt: TGTGCCAGCAGCTTAGAGACAGGGGGCTTCAATGAGCAGTTCTTC; cdr3_aa: CASSLETGGFNEQFF
clone_size: NA; d_call: NA; j_call: TRBJ2-7; v_call: TRBV7-7; cdr3_nt: TGTGCCAGCAGCTCCCAGGGTTCTCGTGAGCAGTACTTC; cdr3_aa: CASSSQGSREQYF
clone_size: few; d_call: TRBD2; j_call: TRBJ2-1; v_call: TRBV19; cdr3_nt: TGTGCCAGTAGTTACGCGGGGGTGGATGAGCAGTTCTTC; cdr3_aa: CASSYAGVDEQFF
clone_size: NA; d_call: NA; j_call: TRBJ2-1; v_call: TRBV3-1/TRBV3-2; cdr3_nt: TGTGCCAGCAGCCAGGGGGGGCAGGGTTGGAATGAGCAGTTCTTC; cdr3_aa: CASSQGGQGWNEQFF
clone_size: few; d_call: NA; j_call: TRBJ2-2; v_call: TRBV5-1; cdr3_nt: TGCGCCAGCAGCTTTAGGGTAGGGGACACCGGGGAGCTGTTTTTT; cdr3_aa: CASSFRVGDTGELFF
clone_size: NA; d_call: NA; j_call: TRBJ2-7; v_call: TRBV7-2; cdr3_nt: TGTGCCAGCAGCTTAGCGCACGGGAATGTCGCCTACGAGCAGTACTTC; cdr3_aa: CASSLAHGNVAYEQYF
clone_size: NA; d_call: NA; j_call: TRBJ2-3; v_call: TRBV14; cdr3_nt: TGTGCCAGCAGCCAATTTTCTGGGGCAGGGACAGATACGCAGTATTTT; cdr3_aa: CASSQFSGAGTDTQYF
clone_size: NA; d_call: NA; j_call: TRBJ1-1; v_call: TRBV27; cdr3_nt: TGTGCCAGCAGTTTCTCCTTAGGGACCCTAGTTGAGGCTTTCTTT; cdr3_aa: CASSFSLGTLVEAFF
clone_size: NA; d_call: NA; j_call: TRBJ1-1; v_call: TRBV5-4; cdr3_nt: TGTGCCAGCAGCTTCGCAGGGGAGGACACTGAAGCTTTCTTT; cdr3_aa: CASSFAGEDTEAFF
clone_size: once; d_call: NA; j_call: TRBJ1-2; v_call: TRBV10-3; cdr3_nt: TGTGCCATCAGTGAGGGCAGGGAGGATGGCTACACCTTC; cdr3_aa: CAISEGREDGYTF
clone_size: NA; d_call: TRBD2; j_call: TRBJ2-3; v_call: TRBV5-4; cdr3_nt: TGTGCCTCCAGCCGGGGGGGGAGCACAGATACGCAGTATTTT; cdr3_aa: CASSRGGSTDTQYF
clone_size: NA; d_call: NA; j_call: TRBJ1-2; v_call: TRBV4-3; cdr3_nt: TGCGCCAGCAGTCCAACAGGGACTGAGGGCTACACCTTC; cdr3_aa: CASSPTGTEGYTF
clone_size: NA; d_call: NA; j_call: TRBJ2-1; v_call: TRBV6-1; cdr3_nt: TGTGCCAGCAGTGAACCACCGGGACCGACAAATGAGCAGTTCTTC; cdr3_aa: CASSEPPGPTNEQFF
clone_size: NA; d_call: NA; j_call: TRBJ2-2; v_call: TRBV7-9; cdr3_nt: TGTGCCAGCAGCTCCAAAGCGCCTAGAAACACCGGGGAGCTGTTTTTT; cdr3_aa: CASSSKAPRNTGELFF
clone_size: NA; d_call: NA; j_call: TRBJ1-1; v_call: TRBV4-3; cdr3_nt: TGCGCCAGCAGCCAATGGAGGGGCACTGAAGCTTTCTTT; cdr3_aa: CASSQWRGTEAFF
clone_size: NA; d_call: TRBD1; j_call: TRBJ1-5; v_call: TRBV28; cdr3_nt: TGTGCCAGCAGTTTGGGACAGGGGGGTCAGCCCCAGCATTTT; cdr3_aa: CASSLGQGGQPQHF
clone_size: NA; d_call: TRBD2; j_call: TRBJ2-3; v_call: TRBV5-1; cdr3_nt: TGCGCCAGCAGCCCGGTCGGGGCGGGGGGACCCACAGATACGCAGTATTTT; cdr3_aa: CASSPVGAGGPTDTQYF
clone_size: NA; d_call: NA; j_call: TRBJ1-5; v_call: TRBV12-5; cdr3_nt: TGTGCTAGTGGTTTGGTACTAACAGATCATAGCAATCAGCCCCAGCATTTT; cdr3_aa: CASGLVLTDHSNQPQHF
clone_size: NA; d_call: NA; j_call: TRBJ1-6; v_call: TRBV5-1; cdr3_nt: TGCGCCAGCAGCTTGGGTACGGATTCACCCCTCCACTTT; cdr3_aa: CASSLGTDSPLHF
clone_size: NA; d_call: NA; j_call: TRBJ1-2; v_call: TRBV6-5; cdr3_nt: TGTGCCAGCAGCTCCACAGATAACTATGGCTACACCTTC; cdr3_aa: CASSSTDNYGYTF
clone_size: NA; d_call: TRBD2; j_call: TRBJ2-7; v_call: TRBV7-2; cdr3_nt: TGTGCCAGCAGCTCTAGCGGGGCGTCCTACGAGCAGTACTTC; cdr3_aa: CASSSSGASYEQYF
clone_size: NA; d_call: NA; j_call: TRBJ1-2; v_call: TRBV23-1; cdr3_nt: TGCGCCAGCAGTCATAAACAAAACCCAGATGGCTACACCTTC; cdr3_aa: CASSHKQNPDGYTF
clone_size: few; d_call: NA; j_call: TRBJ2-7; v_call: TRBV19; cdr3_nt: TGTGCCAGTAGTAGGGGGGAGCTTTACTACGAGCAGTACTTC; cdr3_aa: CASSRGELYYEQYF
clone_size: NA; d_call: NA; j_call: TRBJ1-2; v_call: TRBV21-1; cdr3_nt: TGTGCCAGCAGCAAAAGGGAAAACTATGGCTACACCTTC; cdr3_aa: CASSKRENYGYTF
clone_size: NA; d_call: NA; j_call: TRBJ1-3; v_call: TRBV5-4; cdr3_nt: TGTGCCAGCAGCTTGGCCCCCGGGGCAGCCTTGGGGGGAAACACCATATATTTT; cdr3_aa: CASSLAPGAALGGNTIYF
clone_size: once; d_call: TRBD1; j_call: TRBJ1-5; v_call: TRBV28; cdr3_nt: TGTGCCAGCAGTTTCAGGGGGCGAGGCAATCAGCCCCAGCATTTT; cdr3_aa: CASSFRGRGNQPQHF
clone_size: NA; d_call: NA; j_call: TRBJ2-7; v_call: TRBV19; cdr3_nt: TGTGCCAGTAGTTTATACCGGGACGGAACCTACGAGCAGTACTTC; cdr3_aa: CASSLYRDGTYEQYF
clone_size: NA; d_call: TRBD1; j_call: TRBJ1-5; v_call: TRBV18; cdr3_nt: TGTGCCAGCTCACCACCGGGGACAGGGGGCGATCAGCCCCAGCATTTT; cdr3_aa: CASSPPGTGGDQPQHF
clone_size: NA; d_call: NA; j_call: TRBJ2-6; v_call: TRBV30; cdr3_nt: TGTGCCTGGGAACCGACAGGCTCTGGGGCCAACGTCCTGACTTTC; cdr3_aa: CAWEPTGSGANVLTF
clone_size: NA; d_call: NA; j_call: TRBJ2-3; v_call: TRBV19; cdr3_nt: TGTGCCAGTGGTGGTGGGGCAGATACGCAGTATTTT; cdr3_aa: CASGGGADTQYF
clone_size: NA; d_call: TRBD1; j_call: TRBJ1-1; v_call: TRBV5-1; cdr3_nt: TGCGCCAGCAGCTTGGGGGAGGGGGCAGGGATAATGAACACTGAAGCTTTCTTT; cdr3_aa: CASSLGEGAGIMNTEAFF
clone_size: NA; d_call: NA; j_call: TRBJ2-7; v_call: TRBV11-2; cdr3_nt: TGTGCCAGCAGCCCCCGACTAGTTTACTACTACGAGCAGTACTTC; cdr3_aa: CASSPRLVYYYEQYF
clone_size: NA; d_call: NA; j_call: TRBJ2-1; v_call: TRBV28; cdr3_nt: TGTGCCAGCAGCTTAGGACAGTTACTGAGGCAGTTCTTC; cdr3_aa: CASSLGQLLRQFF
clone_size: NA; d_call: NA; j_call: TRBJ1-2; v_call: TRBV12-5; cdr3_nt: TGTGCTAGTGGTTTGGTAATGGGGGCAGACGGTAACTATGGCTACACCTTC; cdr3_aa: CASGLVMGADGNYGYTF
clone_size: NA; d_call: NA; j_call: TRBJ1-6; v_call: TRBV5-1; cdr3_nt: TGCGCCAGCAGCTTGGGGCAGACGAGCTCCTATAATTCACCCCTCCACTTT; cdr3_aa: CASSLGQTSSYNSPLHF
clone_size: NA; d_call: NA; j_call: TRBJ2-5; v_call: TRBV6-5; cdr3_nt: TGTGCCAGCCTGCAGGGGCCCCAAGAGACCCAGTACTTC; cdr3_aa: CASLQGPQETQYF
clone_size: NA; d_call: NA; j_call: TRBJ1-2; v_call: TRBV28; cdr3_nt: TGTGCCAGCAGTAGCACAGGGTTTTCAAACTATGGCTACACCTTC; cdr3_aa: CASSSTGFSNYGYTF